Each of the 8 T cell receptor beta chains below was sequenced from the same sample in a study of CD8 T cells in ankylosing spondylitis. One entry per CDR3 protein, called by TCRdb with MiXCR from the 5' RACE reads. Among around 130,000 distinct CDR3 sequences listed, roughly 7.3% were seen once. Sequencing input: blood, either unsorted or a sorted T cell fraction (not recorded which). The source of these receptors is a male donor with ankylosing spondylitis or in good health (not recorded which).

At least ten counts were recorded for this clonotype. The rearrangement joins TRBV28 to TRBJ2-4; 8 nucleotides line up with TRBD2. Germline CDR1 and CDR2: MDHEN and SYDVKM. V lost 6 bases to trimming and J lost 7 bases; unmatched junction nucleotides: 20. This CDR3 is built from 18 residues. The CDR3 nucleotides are TGTGCCAGCAGCCCTTTACCAGCGGGAGTGAGGAGAGGGAACATTCAGTACTTC. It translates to CASSPLPAGVRRGNIQYF.

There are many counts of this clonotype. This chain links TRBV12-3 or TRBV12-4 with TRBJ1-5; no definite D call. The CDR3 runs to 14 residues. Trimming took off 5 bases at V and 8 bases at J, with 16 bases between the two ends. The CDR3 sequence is CASSPNDLVEPQHF. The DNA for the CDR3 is TGTGCCAGCAGTCCTAACGACTTGGTGGAGCCCCAGCATTTT.

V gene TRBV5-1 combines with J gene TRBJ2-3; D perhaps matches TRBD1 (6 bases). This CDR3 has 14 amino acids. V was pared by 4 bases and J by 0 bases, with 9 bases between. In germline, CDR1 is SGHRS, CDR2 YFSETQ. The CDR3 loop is CASSQDSSTDTQYF. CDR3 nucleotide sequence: TGCGCCAGCAGCCAGGACAGTAGCACAGATACGCAGTATTTT.

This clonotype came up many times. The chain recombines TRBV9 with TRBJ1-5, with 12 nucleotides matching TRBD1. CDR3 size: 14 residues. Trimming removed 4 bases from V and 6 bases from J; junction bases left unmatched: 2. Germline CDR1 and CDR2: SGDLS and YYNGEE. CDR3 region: CASSPGQGAQPQHF. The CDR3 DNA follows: TGTGCCAGCAGCCCGGGACAGGGGGCTCAGCCCCAGCATTTT.

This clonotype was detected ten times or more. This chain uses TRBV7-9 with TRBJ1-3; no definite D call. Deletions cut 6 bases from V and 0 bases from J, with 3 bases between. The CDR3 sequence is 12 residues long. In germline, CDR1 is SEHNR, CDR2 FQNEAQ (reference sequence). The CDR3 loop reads CASRNSGNTIYF. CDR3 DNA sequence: TGTGCCAGCAGGAACTCTGGAAACACCATATATTTT.

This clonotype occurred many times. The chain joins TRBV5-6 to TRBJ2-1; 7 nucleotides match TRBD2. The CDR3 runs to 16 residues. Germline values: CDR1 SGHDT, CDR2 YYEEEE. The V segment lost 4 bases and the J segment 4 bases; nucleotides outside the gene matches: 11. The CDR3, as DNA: TGTGCCAGCAGCCTGGCGACTAGCAGCCCTTACAATGAGCAGTTCTTC. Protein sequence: CASSLATSSPYNEQFF.

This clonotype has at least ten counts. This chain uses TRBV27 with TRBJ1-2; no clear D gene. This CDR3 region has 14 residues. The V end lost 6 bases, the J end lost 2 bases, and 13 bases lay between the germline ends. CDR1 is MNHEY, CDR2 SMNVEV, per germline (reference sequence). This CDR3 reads CASSSHRGNYGYTF. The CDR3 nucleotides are TGTGCCAGCAGCTCCCACCGTGGGAACTATGGCTACACCTTC.

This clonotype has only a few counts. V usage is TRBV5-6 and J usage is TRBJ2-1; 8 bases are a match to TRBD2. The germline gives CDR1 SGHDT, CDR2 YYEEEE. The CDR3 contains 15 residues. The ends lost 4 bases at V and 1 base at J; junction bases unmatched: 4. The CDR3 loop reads CASSPRGGSYNEQFF. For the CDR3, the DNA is TGTGCCAGCAGCCCACGGGGGGGATCCTACAATGAGCAGTTCTTC.